The sequence of this TCR beta chain was determined in a study of T cells expressing NK-cell markers. Looking at the study overall: Source material for TCR beta repertoires consisted of sorted CD3+CD56+NKG2C+, CD3+CD56+NKG2C- and CD3+CD56-NKG2C+ T cells.

From its re-call of the 5' RACE reads, TCRdb lists each CDR3 protein once, without DNA. Its table lists roughly 120,000 distinct CDR3 sequences. Material: blood T cells: a sorted CD56 or NKG2C T cell subset, CD4+ or CD8+ T cells, or bulk PBMC T cells (not recorded which). This receptor was identified in a woman between 18 and 70 years old in good health.

The CDR3 loop reads CASGLTGNTEAFF. The gene calls are TRBV12-5 and TRBJ1-1; no DNA is available, so the TRBD1 call from TCRdb remains unchecked. The germline CDR1 and CDR2 sequences are LGHNT and FRNRAP. The CDR3 sequence is 13 residues long.